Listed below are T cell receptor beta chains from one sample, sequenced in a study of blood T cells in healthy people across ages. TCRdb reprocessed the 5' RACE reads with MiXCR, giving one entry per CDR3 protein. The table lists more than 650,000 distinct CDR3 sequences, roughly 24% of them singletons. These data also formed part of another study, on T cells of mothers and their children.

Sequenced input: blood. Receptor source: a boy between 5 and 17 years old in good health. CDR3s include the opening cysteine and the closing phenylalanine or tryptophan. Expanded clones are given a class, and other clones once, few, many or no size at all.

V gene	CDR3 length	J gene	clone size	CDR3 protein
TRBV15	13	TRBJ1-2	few	CATSRDQEYGYTF
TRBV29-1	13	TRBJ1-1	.	CSVEEWENTEAFF
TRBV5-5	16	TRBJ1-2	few	CASSPIPRAGWSGYTF
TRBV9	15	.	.	CASSVGDSGGREQFF
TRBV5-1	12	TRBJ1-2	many	CASSLQGDGYTF
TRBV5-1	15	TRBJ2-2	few	CASSSGLAPTGELFF
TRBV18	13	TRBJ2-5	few	CASLKDIQETQYF
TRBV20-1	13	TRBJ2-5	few	CSARTGTQETQYF
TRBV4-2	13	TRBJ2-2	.	CASSQRERGELFF
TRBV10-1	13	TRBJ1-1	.	CASSDAGEPEAFF
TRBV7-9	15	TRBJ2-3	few	CASSPTAQLEDTQYF